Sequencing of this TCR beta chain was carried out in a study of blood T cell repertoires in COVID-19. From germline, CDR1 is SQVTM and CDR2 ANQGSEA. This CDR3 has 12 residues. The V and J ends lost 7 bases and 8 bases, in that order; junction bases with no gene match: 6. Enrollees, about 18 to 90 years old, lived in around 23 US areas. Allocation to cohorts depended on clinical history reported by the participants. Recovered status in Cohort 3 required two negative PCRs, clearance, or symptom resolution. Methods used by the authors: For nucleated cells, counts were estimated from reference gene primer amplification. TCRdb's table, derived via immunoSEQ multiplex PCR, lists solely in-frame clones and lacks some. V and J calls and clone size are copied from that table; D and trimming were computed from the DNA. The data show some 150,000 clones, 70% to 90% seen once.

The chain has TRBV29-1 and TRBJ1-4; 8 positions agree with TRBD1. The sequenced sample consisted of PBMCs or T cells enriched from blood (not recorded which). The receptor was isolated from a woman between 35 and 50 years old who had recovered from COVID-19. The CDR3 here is CSGGQGEEKLFF. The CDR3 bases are TGCAGCGGTGGACAGGGCGAAGAAAAACTGTTTTTT.